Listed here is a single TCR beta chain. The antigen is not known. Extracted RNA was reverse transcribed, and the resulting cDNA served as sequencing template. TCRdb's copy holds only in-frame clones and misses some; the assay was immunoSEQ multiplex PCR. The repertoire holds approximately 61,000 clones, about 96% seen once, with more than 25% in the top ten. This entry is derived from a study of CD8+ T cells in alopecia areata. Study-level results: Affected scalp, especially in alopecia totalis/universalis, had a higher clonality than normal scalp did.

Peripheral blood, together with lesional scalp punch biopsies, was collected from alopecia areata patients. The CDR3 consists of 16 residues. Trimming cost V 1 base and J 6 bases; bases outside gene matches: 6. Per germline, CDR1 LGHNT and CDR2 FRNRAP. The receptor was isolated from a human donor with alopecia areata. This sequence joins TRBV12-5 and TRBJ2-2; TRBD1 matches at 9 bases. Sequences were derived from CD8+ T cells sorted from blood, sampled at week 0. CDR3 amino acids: CASGLARRQGAGELFF. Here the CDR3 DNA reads TGTGCTAGTGGTTTGGCCAGACGACAGGGGGCCGGGGAGCTGTTTTTT.